The rows below give T cell receptor beta chains drawn from one sample of a study of CD8 T cells in Susac syndrome. A single record per CDR3 protein comes from TCRdb applying MiXCR to the immunoSEQ multiplex PCR reads. In the table there are under 200,000 distinct CDR3 sequences, around 94% of which are singletons. Sequenced sample: CD4+ T cells from PBMCs. These receptors all stem from a human donor in good health. Both conserved end residues are part of each CDR3. D genes are given only for firm matches. Only some rows state a clone size, as once, few, many or a class for expanded clones.

>NA|TRBJ2-3|NA|TRBV14
CASSQQQSTDTQYF
TGTGCCAGCAGCCAACAACAGAGCACAGATACGCAGTATTTT
>NA|TRBJ2-7|NA|TRBV27
CASSGLNEQYF
TGTGCCAGCAGTGGGCTTAACGAGCAGTACTTC
>NA|TRBJ1-1|NA|TRBV6-5
CASSYHGQSLNTEAFF
TGTGCCAGCAGTTACCACGGACAGAGTTTAAACACTGAAGCTTTCTTT
>NA|TRBJ2-7|NA|TRBV20-1
CSARDGQGGWYEQYF
TGCAGTGCTAGAGACGGGCAGGGTGGTTGGTACGAGCAGTACTTC
>NA|TRBJ2-7|NA|TRBV15
CATSSETVYEQYF
TGTGCCACCAGCAGTGAGACGGTCTACGAGCAGTACTTC
>NA|TRBJ1-2|NA|TRBV18
CASSPSGLTGNYGYTF
TGTGCCAGCTCACCCTCAGGGTTAACGGGAAACTATGGCTACACCTTC
>TRBD1|TRBJ2-7|NA|TRBV5-1
CASSPGQGSHEQYF
TGCGCCAGCAGCCCGGGACAGGGGAGCCACGAGCAGTACTTC
>TRBD1|TRBJ1-2|once|TRBV12-3/TRBV12-4
CASTLTGIYGYTF
TGTGCCAGCACCTTGACAGGGATTTATGGCTACACCTTC
>NA|TRBJ2-3|NA|TRBV25-1
CASSERVAFSTDTQYF
TGTGCCAGCAGCGAGCGGGTCGCTTTTAGCACAGATACGCAGTATTTT
>TRBD2|TRBJ2-1|NA|TRBV12-3/TRBV12-4
CASSLTATSGGLDNEQFF
TGTGCCAGCAGTTTGACCGCGACTAGCGGGGGGTTAGACAATGAGCAGTTCTTC
>NA|TRBJ2-1|NA|TRBV2
CASRGTRSYNEQFF
TGTGCCAGCAGGGGGACTCGCTCCTACAATGAGCAGTTCTTC
>NA|TRBJ1-2|NA|TRBV20-1
CSAPRINYGYTF
TGCAGTGCTCCACGGATAAACTATGGCTACACCTTC
>TRBD2|TRBJ2-1|NA|TRBV5-6
CASRRSGGASEQFF
TGTGCCAGCAGGCGTAGCGGGGGGGCCTCTGAGCAGTTCTTC
>TRBD2|TRBJ2-3|NA|TRBV7-9
CASSLATSGTSTDTQYF
TGTGCCAGCAGCTTGGCGACTAGCGGGACTAGCACAGATACGCAGTATTTT